The rows below give T cell receptor beta chains drawn from one sample of a study of shared clonotypes between healthy human individuals. Profiled with immunoSEQ multiplex PCR; TCRdb holds only in-frame clones, not every one. This sample has millions of clones, with 85% to 95% found just once. Sequencing input: naive CD4+ T cells sorted from blood. These receptors originate from a young man in good health. Each CDR3 is given with its conserved first and last residue. Fields, in order: V gene, clone size, D gene, CDR3 length, J gene, CDR3 protein, CDR3 DNA. A D gene is named only where the DNA matches it firmly. Clone size is stated in some rows and not others, as once, few, many or a class when expanded.

>TRBV7-9|NA|TRBD2|17|TRBJ2-3
CASSLETGLAATDTQYF
TGTGCCAGCAGCTTAGAGACGGGACTAGCTGCAACAGATACGCAGTATTTT
>TRBV28|NA|NA|15|TRBJ2-4
CASSLGGITKNIQYF
TGTGCCAGCAGTTTAGGTGGGATAACCAAAAACATTCAGTACTTC
>TRBV2|NA|NA|15|TRBJ1-5
CASSGQNLLGQPQHF
TGTGCCAGCAGTGGTCAAAACCTCCTAGGGCAGCCCCAGCATTTT
>TRBV30|NA|NA|12|TRBJ2-7
CAWSRGSYEQYF
TGTGCCTGGAGTAGGGGGAGCTACGAGCAGTACTTC
>TRBV9|NA|TRBD2|16|TRBJ2-5
CASSVGLAGGGATQYF
TGTGCCAGCAGCGTGGGACTAGCGGGAGGGGGAGCCACCCAGTACTTC
>TRBV7-2|NA|TRBD1|15|TRBJ1-4
CASSQKVQGHEKLFF
TGTGCCAGCAGCCAAAAAGTACAGGGGCATGAAAAACTGTTTTTT
>TRBV6-1|NA|NA|15|TRBJ1-2
CASSKQEGRTLGYTF
TGTGCCAGCAGTAAACAGGAGGGGCGGACTCTTGGCTACACCTTC
>TRBV2|NA|NA|14|TRBJ1-5
CASSEGPGIQPQHF
TGTGCCAGCAGTGAAGGTCCGGGGATACAGCCCCAGCATTTT
>TRBV5-1|NA|TRBD2|16|TRBJ2-2
CASSGGLAESPGELFF
TGCGCCAGCAGCGGGGGACTAGCGGAGTCACCCGGGGAGCTGTTTTTT
>TRBV10-1|NA|TRBD2|15|TRBJ2-1
CASSESASGSDEQFF
TGCGCCAGCAGTGAGTCGGCTAGCGGGAGTGATGAGCAGTTCTTC
>TRBV7-2|NA|NA|15|TRBJ1-1
CASSLYPRQNTEAFF
TGTGCCAGCAGTCTTTATCCGCGACAGAACACTGAAGCTTTCTTT
>TRBV11-2|NA|NA|14|TRBJ2-7
CASSLDSAIYEQYF
TGTGCCAGCAGCTTAGACAGTGCGATCTACGAGCAGTACTTC
>TRBV5-5|NA|TRBD1|13|TRBJ2-7
CASSPRTGGEQYF
TGTGCCAGCAGCCCAAGGACAGGGGGCGAGCAGTACTTC
>TRBV19|NA|NA|14|TRBJ2-7
CASSIAFTADEQYF
TGTGCCAGTAGTATAGCGTTCACGGCGGACGAGCAGTACTTC
>TRBV27|once|TRBD2|17|TRBJ2-5
CASSTTTSGSSWETQYF
TGTGCCAGCAGTACGACCACTAGCGGGAGTTCCTGGGAGACCCAGTACTTC
>TRBV7-9|NA|NA|15|TRBJ1-1
CASSLYAGVNTEAFF
TGTGCCAGCAGCTTGTATGCGGGGGTGAACACTGAAGCTTTCTTT
>TRBV4-3|NA|NA|15|TRBJ2-4
CASSQGLLKGNIQYF
TGCGCCAGCAGCCAAGGGCTACTAAAGGGGAACATTCAGTACTTC
>TRBV6-5|NA|NA|12|TRBJ2-7
CASSSSRQEVLF
TGTGCCAGCAGTTCTTCAAGACAAGAAGTGCTTTTC
>TRBV9|NA|NA|12|TRBJ2-5
CASSVEGVTQYF
TGTGCCAGCAGCGTAGAGGGCGTGACCCAGTACTTC
>TRBV2|NA|NA|13|TRBJ2-1
CASGPTGTHEQFF
TGTGCCAGCGGCCCCACAGGGACGCATGAGCAGTTCTTC
>TRBV30|NA|TRBD1|14|TRBJ2-1
CAWEGQGRYNEQFF
TGTGCCTGGGAAGGACAGGGCCGATACAATGAGCAGTTCTTC
>TRBV27|NA|TRBD1|13|TRBJ1-2
CASSQTGVYGYTF
TGTGCCAGCAGTCAGACAGGGGTCTATGGCTACACCTTC
>TRBV5-6|NA|TRBD1|15|TRBJ1-1
CASSLYRGRNTEAFF
TGTGCCAGCAGCTTGTACAGGGGCCGGAACACTGAAGCTTTCTTT
>TRBV13|NA|NA|14|TRBJ2-3
CASSIPGGGNTQYF
TGTGCCAGCAGCATCCCGGGGGGCGGAAATACGCAGTATTTT
>TRBV29-1|NA|NA|13|TRBJ2-7
CSVEDYGTYEQYF
TGCAGCGTTGAAGACTACGGCACCTACGAGCAGTACTTC
>TRBV29-1|NA|NA|15|TRBJ2-3
CSVEDRDVKGDTQYF
TGCAGCGTTGAAGATCGCGATGTAAAGGGAGATACGCAGTATTTT
>TRBV19|NA|TRBD2|16|TRBJ2-7
CASSIGGGLVVSEQYF
TGTGCCAGTAGTATTGGAGGGGGACTAGTGGTATCCGAGCAGTACTTC
>TRBV27|NA|NA|14|TRBJ2-3
CASSLGGNRDTQYF
TGTGCCAGCAGTTTAGGCGGGAATCGGGATACGCAGTATTTT
>TRBV7-2|NA|NA|16|TRBJ2-1
CASSPVGRGRYNEQFF
TGTGCCAGCAGCCCGGTTGGGCGGGGTCGGTACAATGAGCAGTTCTTC
>TRBV6-5|NA|NA|13|TRBJ2-7
CASSYLPSYEQYF
TGTGCCAGCAGTTACCTACCATCCTACGAGCAGTACTTC
>TRBV5-1|NA|NA|17|TRBJ2-6
CASSLWQPGTGANVLTF
TGCGCCAGCAGCTTGTGGCAGCCCGGAACCGGGGCCAACGTCCTGACTTTC
>TRBV5-1|NA|NA|16|TRBJ2-3
CASSPGLERSTDTQYF
TGCGCCAGCAGCCCAGGACTTGAGCGAAGCACAGATACGCAGTATTTT
>TRBV28|once|NA|15|TRBJ1-6
CASSERSSYNSPLHF
TGTGCCAGCAGCGAACGGAGCTCCTATAATTCACCCCTCCACTTT
>TRBV29-1|NA|NA|13|TRBJ1-1
CSVDDRSNTEAFF
TGCAGCGTTGATGACAGAAGTAACACTGAAGCTTTCTTT
>TRBV19|NA|NA|13|TRBJ1-4
CASMGTGSEKLFF
TGTGCCAGTATGGGTACCGGGAGCGAAAAACTGTTTTTT
>TRBV2|NA|NA|13|TRBJ2-2
CASNQGQTGELFF
TGTGCCAGCAATCAGGGGCAGACCGGGGAGCTGTTTTTT
>TRBV28|NA|TRBD1|15|TRBJ2-2
CASTSGQVVTGELFF
TGTGCCAGCACCTCGGGACAGGTGGTCACCGGGGAGCTGTTTTTT
>TRBV29-1|NA|NA|13|TRBJ1-1
CSVDRGPNTEAFF
TGCAGCGTTGACAGGGGACCGAACACTGAAGCTTTCTTT
>TRBV4-3|NA|NA|14|TRBJ2-7
CASSLGTVSYEQYF
TGCGCCAGCAGCCTCGGGACTGTATCCTACGAGCAGTACTTC
>TRBV4-1|NA|TRBD1|16|TRBJ2-7
CASSHFGQGGKYEQYF
TGCGCCAGCAGCCATTTTGGACAGGGGGGAAAGTACGAGCAGTACTTC
>TRBV6-4|NA|TRBD1|14|TRBJ1-6
CASSLTGDNSPLHF
TGTGCCAGCAGCCTTACAGGGGACAATTCACCCCTCCACTTT